The following is a TCR beta chain sequence with its context. This clone was seen only a few times. The antigen it binds to is not known. The input lacks base qualities; no much larger clone sits a single base away. A single peripheral blood draw of around 100 mL on average was collected from each donor into heparinised tubes. Naive, central memory, regulatory and stem cell-like memory CD4+ T cells were sorted on a BD FACSAria II using a panel including CD45RO, CCR7, CD25, CD127, CD95 and CD27. A purity above 95% was achieved for all sorted populations. PBMCs were separated immediately by Lymphoprep density gradient centrifugation and were stained directly, without being cultured. So that batch effects would be minimized, each experiment stained and sorted samples in pairs, pairing one healthy donor with one patient. This sample stems from a study of beta chain features in type 1 diabetes (dated by TCRdb to 2017 to 2018). General notes on the study: Patients and healthy donors did not differ in mean age, gender distribution, total cell number or subset yield. A total of roughly 100 million sorted cells were examined across all samples, and a strong correlation was observed between cell number per subset and RNA yield. The study compared the TCRB repertoires of sorted circulating CD4+ T cell subsets in recently diagnosed type 1 diabetes patients with those in matched healthy donors. Regulatory and stem cell-like memory subsets were obtained from only 8 patients and roughly 8 healthy donors, while naive and central memory subsets were obtained from all 30 or so donors. Broad study findings and their caveats: Because cDNA was sequenced instead of genomic DNA, activated cells with high expression could be over-represented, although the groups did not differ in activation or CD3 levels. Type 1 diabetes patients showed a moderate but significant shortening of TCRB CDR3 length in all four CD4+ subsets. Naive, central memory and regulatory TCRB repertoires appeared more similar among patients than among healthy donors. Because the HLA sub-analyses included only small numbers of individuals, any influence of HLA type on TCRB rearrangement was left unresolved. At VDJ recombination sites, patients with type 1 diabetes made fewer insertions and deleted more nucleotides, a pattern implying thymic rearrangement abnormalities. Shorter templates might have been favored by PCR, but patient and control samples were amplified and corrected together, so both groups would have been affected equally by any skew.

The CDR3 holds 14 amino acids from the cysteine to the phenylalanine. This entry keeps only the CDR3 DNA: 42 bases, framed from base 1. V ends up 2 bases short and J 3 bases short, with an unmatched junction base count of 2. CDR1 SEHNR and CDR2 FQNEAQ were looked up in the germline V gene (reference sequence). The High Capacity cDNA Reverse Transcription Kit was used to reverse transcribe all of the isolated RNA, meaning that expressed TCRB transcripts were what got sequenced. Deep immunoSEQ sequencing was performed on naive, central memory and regulatory T cell samples, with an average of roughly 3.5 million total reads per sample. After sorted cells were lysed in RLT buffer, RNA was extracted with DNase-treated RNeasy Micro or Mini kits, with the choice depending on cell number. To prevent cross-contamination, each cell subset was processed individually, whereas patient and healthy donor samples were processed jointly. TCRB sequences were amplified from cDNA with the immunoSEQ multiplex PCR, producing 87-bp fragments spanning the CDR3 region. Amplicons were sequenced on the Illumina HiSeq platform. On the authors' methods: Synthetic template baselines were used to correct PCR bias computationally, reads within Hamming distance 2 were collapsed, and singletons that could not be merged were discarded. Reads were aligned to IMGT to assign V, D and J genes, CDR3 length, and insertions or deletions at six rearrangement sites. Within each subset, clonotype counts were normalized to the number of sorted cells before true diversity and Gini coefficients were calculated with the tcR R package. The overlap coefficient, calculated on TCRB nucleotide sequences, was used to quantify repertoire sharing. Here the immuneACCESS table is served through TCRdb, limited to in-frame sequences with V and J called. Missing clones are a known gap in these copies; in checked studies unresolved V genes cover under half, and the rest lacks a known reason. Clonal size and the V and J genes are those of that table, whereas D and trimming came from the DNA. A total of some 150,000 clones appear in this sample, roughly 50% of them only once. The top ten hold 0.4% to 0.5% of the sample.

The sequence links TRBV7-9 to TRBJ2-7, and 9 junctional nucleotides match TRBD1. This clonotype was sampled from a man between 18 and 35 years old in good health. Sample: Tregs from blood. The sample's cell subset or site label, decoded: regulatory CD4+ T cells. The CDR3 reads as follows: CASSLRQGDYEQYF. The nucleotides read TGTGCCAGCAGCTTAAGACAGGGGGACTACGAGCAGTACTTC. Outside the CDR3, residues come from the reference TRBV7-9 and TRBJ2-7 proteins, so the full variable domain is: DTGVSQNPRHKITKRGQNVTFRCDPISEHNRLYWYRQTLGQGPEFLTYFQNEAQLEKSRLLSDRFSAERPKGSFSTLEIQRTEQGDSAMYLCASSLRQGDYEQYFGPGTRLTVT.